This T cell receptor beta chain was documented in a study of blood T cells in healthy people across ages. Together with a sample-barcoded 5' primer, a J-beta primer mix was included in a second PCR lasting roughly 6 to 12 cycles. TCRdb called the 5' RACE reads again in MiXCR, with one record for every CDR3 protein. The sample contains approximately 800,000 distinct CDR3 sequences, 55% to 70% of which appear only once. CDR3 length: 16 residues. Germline CDR1 SEHNR, CDR2 FQNEAQ (reference sequence). With 4 bases clipped from V and 4 bases from J, the junction kept 6 bases outside the gene matches. The people who gave samples were healthy Caucasians from Russia, aged about 6 to 95. As for this clonotype: It is likely a read error, because the conserved phenylalanine at the end of the CDR3 is missing.

The sample taken for sequencing was blood. The clonotype originates from a man between 25 and 39 years old in good health. V usage is TRBV7-9 and J usage is TRBJ2-7; 14 bases agree with TRBD2. Written as DNA, the CDR3 is TGTGCCAGCAGCTACACCGGGACTAGCGGGAGTTACGAGCAGTACTTG. This codes for CASSYTGTSGSYEQYL.